These 26 T cell receptor beta chains share one sample of origin, sequenced in a study of beta chain features in type 1 diabetes. The sequenced template was cDNA made from the entire isolated RNA. TCRdb keeps only in-frame clones here, not all; method: immunoSEQ multiplex PCR. The sample contains around 340,000 clones, about 20% of which appear only once. Sequenced sample: naive CD4+ T cells from blood. These receptors were taken from a woman aged 18-29 years in good health.

This rearrangement joins TRBV7-2 to TRBJ2-3; D is possibly TRBD2 (6 bases). Germline V lookup: CDR1 SGHTA, CDR2 FQGNSA. The germline V and J ends were trimmed by 2 bases and 3 bases, with 18 bases remaining between them. This CDR3 comprises 17 residues. The CDR3 nucleotides are TGTGCCAGCAGCTTACTTCCGCGGGGAGGCGGGACAGATACGCAGTATTTT. This gives the protein CASSLLPRGGGTDTQYF.

The genes are TRBV30 and TRBJ2-5, with D possibly being TRBD2 (6 bases). This CDR3 is 16 amino acids long. V dropped 0 bases and J dropped 1 base, with 15 bases sitting between them. Germline V gene lookup returns CDR1 GTSNPN and CDR2 SVGIG (reference sequence). CDR3 sequence (DNA): TGTGCCTGGAGTGTACGGCGGGGACTGTTCCAAGAGACCCAGTACTTC. Translation: CAWSVRRGLFQETQYF.

CDR3 loop: CASSLGPGQGIPYEQYF. CDR3 nucleotides: TGCGCCAGCAGCTTGGGACCGGGACAGGGGATCCCCTACGAGCAGTACTTC. V usage is TRBV5-1 and J usage is TRBJ2-7; TRBD1 agrees at 10 bases. V lost 0 bases, J lost 2 bases, and 8 bases stayed unmatched. This CDR3 spans 17 amino acids. Germline V gives CDR1 SGHRS, CDR2 YFSETQ.

The rearrangement joins TRBV7-2 to TRBJ2-7; the match to TRBD1 covers 10 bases. Trimming removed 5 bases from V and 7 bases from J; junction bases left unmatched: 8. Per the germline V gene, CDR1 is SGHTA and CDR2 is FQGNSA. The CDR3 consists of 14 residues. The CDR3 loop reads CASSRDRGRDEQYF. The CDR3 coding sequence is TGTGCCAGCAGCCGCGACAGGGGGCGCGATGAGCAGTACTTC.

The chain is built from TRBV5-1 and TRBJ2-2; TRBD2 matches at 11 bases. This CDR3 is built from 16 residues. The V segment lost 4 bases and the J segment 7 bases; nucleotides outside the gene matches: 9. Germline loops: CDR1 SGHRS, CDR2 YFSETQ. DNA of the CDR3: TGCGCCAGCAGCCCCGATAGCGGGAGGGCCGTCGGGGAGCTGTTTTTT. Protein: CASSPDSGRAVGELFF. Drawing the rest from reference TRBV5-1 and TRBJ2-2, the complete variable domain is KAGVTQTPRYLIKTRGQQVTLSCSPISGHRSVSWYQQTPGQGLQFLFEYFSETQRNKGNFPGRFSGRQFSNSRSEMNVSTLELGDSALYLCASSPDSGRAVGELFFGEGSRLTVL.

This clone occurred a few times. The chain recombines TRBV4-3 with TRBJ1-2; D is uncertain. V lost 0 bases and J 8 bases, leaving 7 bases between the germline ends. This CDR3 region has 12 residues. Germline-derived CDR1 and CDR2 are LGHNA and YSLEER. CDR3 loop: CASSQERGGYTF. The CDR3 DNA follows: TGCGCCAGCAGCCAAGAACGGGGAGGCTACACCTTC.

This clone appeared a few times. The chain carries TRBV19 and TRBJ2-5; 10 positions match TRBD1. V lost 6 bases and J lost 7; bases outside the gene matches: 5. The CDR3 runs to 13 residues. CDR1 and CDR2 (germline): LNHDA, SQIVND (reference sequence). CDR3 in DNA: TGTGCCAGTAGCGACAGGGGGCCGGGGACCCAGTACTTC. Translating gives CASSDRGPGTQYF.

This rearrangement joins TRBV29-1 to TRBJ2-7; 9 bases align to TRBD1. V was pared by 6 bases and J by 4 bases, with 7 bases of the junction left unmatched. There are 13 residues in the CDR3. Germline V CDR1 and CDR2: SQVTM, ANQGSEA. The CDR3, as DNA: TGCAGCGTCGACCTGGGACAGGGTTACGAGCAGTACTTC. The encoded protein is CSVDLGQGYEQYF.

The chain links TRBV21-1 to TRBJ2-5; the table's TRBD2 call for D was not verified on the DNA. TRBV21-1 is a recognized pseudogene. The CDR3 is made up of 16 amino acids. CDR3 sequence reads: CASSLPGGGLQETQYF. The DNA of the CDR3 is TGTGCCAGCAGCCTGCCTGGCGGGGGGCTACAAGAGACCCAGTACTTC.

The sample holds a few counts of this clone. The V and J genes are TRBV11-2 and TRBJ2-1, with 7 bases matching TRBD2. The CDR3 loop spans 16 amino acids. From germline, CDR1 is SGHAT and CDR2 FQNNGV. J was trimmed by 2 bases and V by 5 bases; bases with no gene match: 9. DNA for the CDR3: TGTGCCAGCAGCCCCCGGCTAGCGGAAACCTACAATGAGCAGTTCTTC. Translating it yields CASSPRLAETYNEQFF.

Concerning this clone: This specimen includes other DNA sequences encoding the same CDR3. The chain carries TRBV5-1 and TRBJ2-7, with D tentatively TRBD2 (5 bases). The CDR3 contains 15 residues. The germline V gene encodes CDR1 SGHRS and CDR2 YFSETQ. V was shortened by 0 bases and J by 0 bases, with 10 bases between the two germline ends. CDR3 sequence reads: CASSLVSGSSYEQYF. Written as DNA, the CDR3 is TGCGCCAGCAGCTTGGTTTCGGGGAGCTCCTACGAGCAGTACTTC.

CDR3 in DNA: TGCGCCAGCAGCCAAACGAGACTAGCAGAGCAGTATTTT. Residues: CASSQTRLAEQYF. The chain uses TRBV4-1 and TRBJ2-3; 7 bases align to TRBD2. The V segment lost 2 bases and the J segment 11 bases; nucleotides outside the gene matches: 7. This CDR3 contains 13 residues. Germline V gene sequence: CDR1 MGHRA, CDR2 YSYEKL.

V usage is TRBV2 and J usage is TRBJ1-5; 7 bases align to TRBD1. V shed 6 bases, J shed 0 bases, and the junction held 5 bases outside the gene matches. CDR1 and CDR2 (germline): SNHLY, FYNNEI. CDR3 size: 15 residues. The CDR3, as DNA: TGTGCCAGCAGCCCACAGGGGAATAGCAATCAGCCCCAGCATTTT. This sequence encodes CASSPQGNSNQPQHF.

The CDR3 region has the DNA TGCGCCAGCAGCTTGTCTACTAGCGGCGGACACAATGAGCAGTTCTTC. This translates into CASSLSTSGGHNEQFF. The V gene is TRBV5-1, the J gene TRBJ2-1, with 8 bases identical to TRBD2. Unmatched junction bases numbered 8, after V lost 1 base and J lost 5 bases. The CDR3 is 16 amino acids. Germline V lookup: CDR1 SGHRS, CDR2 YFSETQ. The whole variable domain, filled in from reference TRBV5-1 and TRBJ2-1, reads KAGVTQTPRYLIKTRGQQVTLSCSPISGHRSVSWYQQTPGQGLQFLFEYFSETQRNKGNFPGRFSGRQFSNSRSEMNVSTLELGDSALYLCASSLSTSGGHNEQFFGPGTRLTVL.

This clone has a handful of counts. V and J are TRBV9 and TRBJ2-7, with 8 positions matching TRBD1. The CDR3 runs to 14 residues. Germline V CDR1 and CDR2: SGDLS, YYNGEE. J lost 6 bases, V lost 0 bases, and 5 bases had no gene match. The CDR3 spells CASSVGTGRREQYF. CDR3 in DNA: TGTGCCAGCAGCGTAGGGACAGGGCGACGCGAGCAGTACTTC.

This clone was observed a handful of times. J is TRBJ1-1 and V is TRBV2; D gene uncertain. V lost 4 bases, J lost 7 bases, and 4 bases lay in between. CDR1 is SNHLY and CDR2 is FYNNEI in the germline V gene. CDR3 length: 10 residues. The CDR3 loop is CASSVVEAFF. CDR3 sequence (DNA): TGTGCCAGCAGTGTCGTTGAAGCTTTCTTT.

The chain couples TRBV12-5 to TRBJ1-1; no clear D gene. Germline V gene lookup returns CDR1 LGHNT and CDR2 FRNRAP. The CDR3 totals 14 residues. Trimming cost V 1 base and J 1 base, with 7 bases left between them. The CDR3 sequence: CASGLARWNTEAFF. The CDR3 DNA reads as TGTGCTAGTGGTTTGGCCAGGTGGAACACTGAAGCTTTCTTT.

The chain recombines TRBV7-3 with TRBJ2-3; D remains unclear. Between the trimmed V and J ends, which lost 5 bases and 1 base, there was a span of 7 bases. Germline assignment: CDR1 SGHTA and CDR2 FQGTGA. This CDR3 contains 13 residues. CDR3 DNA: TGTGCCAGCAGCCCGTCGGGCACAGATACGCAGTATTTT. It yields the protein CASSPSGTDTQYF.

The chain links TRBV23-1 to TRBJ1-2, with a weak D call TRBD1 (5 bases). TRBV23-1 is placed among ORFs of uncertain function. The CDR3 runs 14 residues. V shed 10 bases and J shed 3 bases, with 18 bases lying between them. CDR3 sequence reads: CATPVNRNYYGYTF. For the CDR3, the DNA is TGCGCCACCCCGGTGAACAGGAACTACTATGGCTACACCTTC.

This clone showed up just a few times. The chain is built from TRBV5-1 and TRBJ1-6; D gene unclear. Deletions cut 4 bases from V and 14 bases from J, with 22 bases between. In germline, CDR1 is SGHRS, CDR2 YFSETQ. The CDR3 extends over 15 amino acids. The CDR3 nucleotides read TGCGCCAGCAGCGTGGGTGAGGAGATACTAGCGGCCCTCCACTTT. Translated, it gives CASSVGEEILAALHF.

This clone turned up a few times. The chain couples TRBV6-1 to TRBJ2-1; 8 nucleotides agree with TRBD2. Germline trimming cut 8 bases from V and 4 bases from J; bases unmatched to any gene: 10. This CDR3 region has 15 residues. Per germline, CDR1 MNHNS and CDR2 SASEGT. CDR3 nucleotide sequence: TGTGCCAGCGGCACGCGGCGGGAGGCTTACAATGAGCAGTTCTTC. Translating gives CASGTRREAYNEQFF.

The genes are TRBV2 and TRBJ1-2, with TRBD1 identical over 7 bases. Germline CDR1 is SNHLY and CDR2 is FYNNEI. CDR3 length equals 13 residues. Unmatched junction bases numbered 6, after V lost 3 bases and J lost 8 bases. CDR3: CASSDEGARGYTF. The CDR3 nucleotides are TGTGCCAGCAGTGACGAGGGGGCGAGAGGCTACACCTTC.

The J gene is TRBJ1-1, the V gene TRBV29-1; D is uncertain. V was shortened by 6 bases and J by 5 bases, with 13 bases between the two germline ends. The CDR3 consists of 12 residues. CDR1 SQVTM and CDR2 ANQGSEA come from the germline V gene. DNA for the CDR3: TGCAGCGTCACCGGAGCGGGTACTGAAGCTTTCTTT. Translation gives CSVTGAGTEAFF.

This clone was counted a few times. The chain combines TRBV15 with TRBJ2-7; maybe TRBD1 (6 bases). Per germline, CDR1 LNHNV and CDR2 YYDKDF (reference sequence). V lost 1 base to trimming and J lost 4 bases, with 8 bases between them. The CDR3 sequence is 13 residues long. The CDR3 DNA is TGTGCCACCAGCAGAGGGACAGAATACGAGCAGTACTTC. The encoded protein is CATSRGTEYEQYF. The full variable domain, rest sourced from reference TRBV15 and TRBJ2-7, is DAMVIQNPRYQVTQFGKPVTLSCSQTLNHNVMYWYQQKSSQAPKLLFHYYDKDFNNEADTPDNFQSRRPNTSFCFLDIRSPGLGDTAMYLCATSRGTEYEQYFGPGTRLTVT.

V and J are TRBV19 and TRBJ2-1; perhaps TRBD2 as D (7 bases). The CDR3 sequence is 15 residues long. CDR1 and CDR2 (germline): LNHDA, SQIVND (reference sequence). Trimming stripped 7 bases from V and 2 bases from J, with 15 bases between. In nucleotides, the CDR3 is TGTGCCAGTATCGGTAGGGGGGGAACCTACAATGAGCAGTTCTTC. Translating it yields CASIGRGGTYNEQFF.

This chain joins TRBV30 and TRBJ2-3; 7 nucleotides agree with TRBD1. The CDR3 is 13 amino acids. Unmatched junction bases numbered 7, after V lost 1 base and J lost 9 bases. CDR1 and CDR2 from the germline V gene are GTSNPN and SVGIG (reference sequence). Written as DNA, the CDR3 is TGTGCCTGGAGTGCACCTAACAGGGGAACGCAGTATTTT. This gives the protein CAWSAPNRGTQYF.